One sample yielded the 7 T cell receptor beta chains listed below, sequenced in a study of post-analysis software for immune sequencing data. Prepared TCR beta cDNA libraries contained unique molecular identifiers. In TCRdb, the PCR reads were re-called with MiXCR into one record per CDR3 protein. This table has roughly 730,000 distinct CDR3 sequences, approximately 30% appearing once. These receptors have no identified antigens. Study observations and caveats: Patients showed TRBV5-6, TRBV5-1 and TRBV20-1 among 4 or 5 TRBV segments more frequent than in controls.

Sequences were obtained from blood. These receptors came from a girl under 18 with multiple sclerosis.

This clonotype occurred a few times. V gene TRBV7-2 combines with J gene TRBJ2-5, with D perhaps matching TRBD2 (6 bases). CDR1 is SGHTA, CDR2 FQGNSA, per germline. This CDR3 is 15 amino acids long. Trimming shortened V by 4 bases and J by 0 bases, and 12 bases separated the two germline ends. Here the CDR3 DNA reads TGTGCCAGCAGCTGGGACTCCGCGTACCAAGAGACCCAGTACTTC. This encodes CASSWDSAYQETQYF.

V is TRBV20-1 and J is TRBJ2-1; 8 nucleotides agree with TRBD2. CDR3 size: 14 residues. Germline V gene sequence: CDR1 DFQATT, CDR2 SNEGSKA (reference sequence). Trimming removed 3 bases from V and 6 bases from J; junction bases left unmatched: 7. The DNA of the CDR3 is TGCAGTGCTAGCGGGAGGGCCCAGGGCAATGAGCAGTTCTTC. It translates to CSASGRAQGNEQFF.

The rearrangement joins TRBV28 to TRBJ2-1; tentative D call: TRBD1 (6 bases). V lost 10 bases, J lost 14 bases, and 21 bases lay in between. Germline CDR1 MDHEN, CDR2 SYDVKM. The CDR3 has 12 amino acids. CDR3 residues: CATIRHNREEFF. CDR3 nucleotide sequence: TGTGCCACCATCAGACATAACAGGGAAGAGTTCTTC.

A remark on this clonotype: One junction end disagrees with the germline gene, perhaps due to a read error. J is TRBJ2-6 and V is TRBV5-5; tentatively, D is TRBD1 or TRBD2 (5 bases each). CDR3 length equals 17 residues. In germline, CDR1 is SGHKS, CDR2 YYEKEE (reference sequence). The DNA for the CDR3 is TGTGCCAACAGCCCCGCCGGGACGGCTTTGGGGGCCAACGTCCTGACTTTC. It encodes CANSPAGTALGANVLTF.

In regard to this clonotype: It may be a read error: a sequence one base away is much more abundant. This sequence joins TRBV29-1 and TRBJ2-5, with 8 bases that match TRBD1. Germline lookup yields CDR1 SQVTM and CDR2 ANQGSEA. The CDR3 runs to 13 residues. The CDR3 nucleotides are TGCAACGCGAGAGGACAGGGACAAGAGACCCAGTACTTC. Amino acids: CNARGQGQETQYF.

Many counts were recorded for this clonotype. Here the CDR3 reads CSARQGAKNIQYF. As DNA, the CDR3 is TGCAGTGCCAGACAGGGAGCCAAAAACATTCAGTACTTC. The chain couples TRBV20-1 to TRBJ2-4, with 7 bases matching TRBD1. Germline V gene data show CDR1 as DFQATT and CDR2 as SNEGSKA (reference sequence). J lost 0 bases, V lost 6 bases, and 2 bases had no gene match. This CDR3 spans 13 amino acids.

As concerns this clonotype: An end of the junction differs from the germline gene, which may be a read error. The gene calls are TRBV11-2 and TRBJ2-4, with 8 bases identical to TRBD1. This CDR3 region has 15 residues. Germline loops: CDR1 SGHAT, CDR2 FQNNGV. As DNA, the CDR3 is TGTGCCGGCAGCTTAGGACAGGGAGGCGCCTATGAGCAGTACTTC. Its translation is CAGSLGQGGAYEQYF.